The 25 T cell receptor beta chains given below trace back to one sample, sequenced in a study of technical replicates of blood from a handful of donors. Assay: immunoSEQ multiplex PCR; the TCRdb copy retains only in-frame clones and omits some. The sample includes 100,000 or so clones, over 85% of them seen just once. The sequencing sample was made of T cells isolated from PBMCs. All receptors derive from a human donor in good health.

This chain links TRBV4-1 with TRBJ1-2, with 11 bases identical to TRBD1. Germline V gene sequence: CDR1 MGHRA, CDR2 YSYEKL. This CDR3 has 18 amino acids. Germline trimming cut 3 bases from V and 0 bases from J; bases unmatched to any gene: 9. CDR3 sequence: CASSHDRTGGSTNYGYTF. In nucleotides, the CDR3 is TGCGCCAGCAGCCATGACCGGACAGGGGGCTCCACTAACTATGGCTACACCTTC.

The chain couples TRBV5-4 to TRBJ1-4, with TRBD1 as a possible D gene (6 bases). Trimming removed 2 bases at V and 2 bases at J, with 13 bases between. This CDR3 has 16 amino acids. CDR1 and CDR2 (germline): SGHNT, YYREEE (reference sequence). The CDR3 nucleotides are TGTGCCAGCAGCTTCACCCGGGACATGACTAATGAAAAACTGTTTTTT. Encoded protein: CASSFTRDMTNEKLFF. The full variable domain, rest sourced from reference TRBV5-4 and TRBJ1-4, is ETGVTQSPTHLIKTRGQQVTLRCSSQSGHNTVSWYQQALGQGPQFIFQYYREEENGRGNFPPRFSGLQFPNYSSELNVNALELDDSALYLCASSFTRDMTNEKLFFGSGTQLSVL.

The chain is built from TRBV19 and TRBJ2-1; 9 bases align to TRBD2. Germline V gives CDR1 LNHDA, CDR2 SQIVND (reference sequence). V was pared by 1 base and J by 4 bases, with 5 bases of the junction left unmatched. The CDR3 runs to 16 residues. CDR3 bases: TGTGCCAGTAGTATAGCCCTAGCGGGAAGTTACAATGAGCAGTTCTTC. It codes for CASSIALAGSYNEQFF. Combining the CDR3 with reference TRBV19 and TRBJ2-1 gives the whole variable domain DGGITQSPKYLFRKEGQNVTLSCEQNLNHDAMYWYRQDPGQGLRLIYYSQIVNDFQKGDIAEGYSVSREKKESFPLTVTSAQKNPTAFYLCASSIALAGSYNEQFFGPGTRLTVL.

The CDR3 protein is CASSFGQGGIYEQYF. The CDR3 DNA follows: TGCGCCAGCAGCTTCGGCCAGGGCGGGATCTACGAGCAGTACTTC. The rearrangement uses TRBV5-1 and TRBJ2-7, with D tentatively TRBD2 (6 bases). The CDR3 runs to 15 residues. Trimming shortened V by 2 bases and J by 3 bases, and 15 bases separated the two germline ends. Per the germline V gene, CDR1 is SGHRS and CDR2 is YFSETQ.

V is TRBV10-3 and J is TRBJ1-2; D possibly corresponds to TRBD1 (6 bases). There are 14 residues in the CDR3. Germline V lookup: CDR1 ENHRY, CDR2 SYGVKD. Trimming removed 6 bases at V and 7 bases at J, with 18 bases between. CDR3 in DNA: TGTGCCATCAGCGGGGAACGGGGGGCTGCTGGCTACACCTTC. It translates to CAISGERGAAGYTF.

The rearrangement uses TRBV5-1 and TRBJ2-3; D perhaps matches TRBD2 (6 bases). The CDR3 length is 15 residues. The V end lost 7 bases, the J end lost 0 bases, and 15 bases lay between the germline ends. The germline V gene has CDR1 SGHRS and CDR2 YFSETQ. Written as DNA, the CDR3 is TGCGCCAGCGCTACGGGGGATACTAGCACAGATACGCAGTATTTT. Its protein product is CASATGDTSTDTQYF. Based on the CDR3 plus reference TRBV5-1 and TRBJ2-3, the full variable domain is KAGVTQTPRYLIKTRGQQVTLSCSPISGHRSVSWYQQTPGQGLQFLFEYFSETQRNKGNFPGRFSGRQFSNSRSEMNVSTLELGDSALYLCASATGDTSTDTQYFGPGTRLTVL.

This chain uses TRBV28 with TRBJ1-2; no firm D call. The V and J ends lost 5 bases and 0 bases respectively, with 4 bases between them. The CDR3 contains 12 residues. In germline, CDR1 is MDHEN, CDR2 SYDVKM. The CDR3 is CASSPSNYGYTF. CDR3 coding DNA: TGTGCCAGCAGTCCCTCTAACTATGGCTACACCTTC.

The genes are TRBV19 and TRBJ1-4; D ambiguous. The germline V and J ends were trimmed by 4 bases and 4 bases, with 13 bases remaining between them. In germline, CDR1 is LNHDA, CDR2 SQIVND (reference sequence). The CDR3 contains 15 residues. The CDR3 spells CASSRRPEVNEKLFF. The CDR3 DNA reads TGTGCCAGTAGTAGGCGACCAGAGGTTAATGAAAAACTGTTTTTT.

The J gene is TRBJ2-1, the V gene TRBV7-2, with 9 bases identical to TRBD2. This CDR3 has 14 amino acids. V lost 4 bases, J lost 3 bases, and 1 base stayed unmatched. CDR1 SGHTA and CDR2 FQGNSA come from the germline V gene. The CDR3 sequence is CASSSSGNYNEQFF. CDR3 coding DNA: TGTGCCAGCAGCTCTAGCGGGAACTACAATGAGCAGTTCTTC.

The chain carries TRBV4-1 and TRBJ2-7, with 11 bases matching TRBD2. Germline V CDR1 and CDR2: MGHRA, YSYEKL. The CDR3 has 16 residues. Losses at the gene ends were 0 bases for V and 4 bases for J; bases not matched to a gene: 5. The chain's CDR3 is CASSQERLAGKYEQYF. CDR3 sequence (DNA): TGCGCCAGCAGCCAAGAAAGACTAGCGGGGAAATACGAGCAGTACTTC.

V gene TRBV6-5 combines with J gene TRBJ1-2; TRBD1 aligns across 10 bases. CDR1 MNHEY and CDR2 SVGAGI come from the germline V gene. The J segment lost 4 bases and the V segment lost 0 bases, leaving 5 bases of the junction unmatched. CDR3 size: 16 residues. In DNA, the CDR3 is TGTGCCAGCAGTTACTCCTCGACAGGGGGCCTCTATGGCTACACCTTC. This codes for CASSYSSTGGLYGYTF.

The rearrangement joins TRBV2 to TRBJ1-2; tentative D call: TRBD1 (5 bases). The CDR3 has 17 residues. V was cut by 6 bases and J by 4 bases, with 24 bases left in between. The germline V gene has CDR1 SNHLY and CDR2 FYNNEI. The DNA of the CDR3 is TGTGCCAGCAGAGCGACCGAACTTTACGCCAGGGCCTATGGCTACACCTTC. Residues: CASRATELYARAYGYTF.

The chain has TRBV19 and TRBJ2-7; TRBD2 matches at 9 bases. The V gene end was trimmed by 6 bases and the J gene end by 7 bases; junction bases not matched to a gene: 10. The CDR3 covers 14 residues. Germline lookup yields CDR1 LNHDA and CDR2 SQIVND (reference sequence). CDR3 loop: CASRRTSVTGEQYF. The CDR3 DNA follows: TGTGCCAGTAGAAGGACTAGCGTTACAGGGGAGCAGTACTTC.

The V and J genes are TRBV4-1 and TRBJ1-4; 7 nucleotides match TRBD1. This CDR3 has 15 residues. CDR1 MGHRA and CDR2 YSYEKL come from the germline V gene. V was pared by 2 bases and J by 2 bases, with 2 bases of the junction left unmatched. The CDR3 nucleotides read TGCGCCAGCAGCCAACCGGGACAGACTAATGAAAAACTGTTTTTT. Protein product: CASSQPGQTNEKLFF.

V is TRBV7-9 and J is TRBJ2-7, with D perhaps matching TRBD1 (6 bases). V dropped 5 bases and J dropped 4 bases, with 15 bases sitting between them. The CDR3 sequence is 14 residues long. CDR1 and CDR2 (germline): SEHNR, FQNEAQ (reference sequence). This CDR3 reads CASSPRTDLYEQYF. CDR3 DNA sequence: TGTGCCAGCAGCCCAAGGACAGATCTATACGAGCAGTACTTC. Variable domain in full (rest from reference TRBV7-9 and TRBJ2-7): DTGVSQNPRHKITKRGQNVTFRCDPISEHNRLYWYRQTLGQGPEFLTYFQNEAQLEKSRLLSDRFSAERPKGSFSTLEIQRTEQGDSAMYLCASSPRTDLYEQYFGPGTRLTVT.

The chain couples TRBV7-2 to TRBJ2-1; D not resolved. Trimming took 3 bases from V and 12 from J, leaving 12 bases between them. CDR3 length equals 12 residues. CDR1 and CDR2 (germline): SGHTA, FQGNSA. The CDR3 reads CASSLPRGVQFF. Written as DNA, the CDR3 is TGTGCCAGCAGCTTGCCCCGCGGTGTGCAGTTCTTC. The whole variable domain, filled in from reference TRBV7-2 and TRBJ2-1, reads GAGVSQSPSNKVTEKGKDVELRCDPISGHTALYWYRQSLGQGLEFLIYFQGNSAPDKSGLPSDRFSAERTGGSVSTLTIQRTQQEDSAVYLCASSLPRGVQFFGPGTRLTVL.

The V and J genes are TRBV5-1 and TRBJ2-7; no clear D. Trimming stripped 7 bases from V and 0 bases from J, with 14 bases between. The V gene's germline CDR1 is SGHRS and CDR2 YFSETQ. CDR3 length: 14 amino acids. Here the CDR3 DNA reads TGCGCCAGCCGGTTTGGGCCAAGCTCCTACGAGCAGTACTTC. As protein: CASRFGPSSYEQYF.

This rearrangement joins TRBV15 to TRBJ2-7; D unresolved. V dropped 0 bases and J dropped 3 bases, with 12 bases sitting between them. The CDR3 contains 15 residues. Germline assignment: CDR1 LNHNV and CDR2 YYDKDF (reference sequence). The CDR3 here is CATSRDRDSGYEQYF. DNA of the CDR3: TGTGCCACCAGCAGAGATCGAGACTCGGGCTACGAGCAGTACTTC.

This chain uses TRBV27 with TRBJ2-7; TRBD2 agrees at 7 bases. This CDR3 is built from 15 residues. Germline CDR1 and CDR2: MNHEY and SMNVEV (reference sequence). The junction had 11 bases not matched to a gene; V was cut back by 6 bases and J by 3 bases. The CDR3 bases are TGTGCCAGCAGCCGCCCGGGACTAATAGGCTACGAGCAGTACTTC. Amino acids: CASSRPGLIGYEQYF.

The gene calls are TRBV6-6 and TRBJ1-2; TRBD1 is a possible D gene (5 bases). Germline lookup yields CDR1 MNHNY and CDR2 SVGAGI (reference sequence). The CDR3 is 15 amino acids. With 0 bases removed from V and 6 bases from J, the gap between germline ends came to 14 bases. The CDR3, as DNA: TGTGCCAGCAGTTACTCTTTAAGGGAGGGGAATGGCTACACCTTC. It codes for CASSYSLREGNGYTF.

J is TRBJ2-1 and V is TRBV25-1; 11 bases match TRBD2. The CDR3 contains 15 residues. Germline trimming cut 4 bases from V and 6 bases from J; bases unmatched to any gene: 5. Per germline, CDR1 MGHDK and CDR2 SYGVNS. CDR3 coding DNA: TGTGCCAGCAGTGTTACTAGCGGGAGCTTCAATGAGCAGTTCTTC. This encodes CASSVTSGSFNEQFF.

V usage is TRBV28 and J usage is TRBJ2-1; TRBD1 aligns across 8 bases. The trim removed 3 bases at V and 7 bases at J, leaving 2 bases unmatched. Germline lookup yields CDR1 MDHEN and CDR2 SYDVKM. The CDR3 contains 13 residues. CDR3 loop: CASSLNRGNEQFF. DNA for the CDR3: TGTGCCAGCAGTTTGAACAGGGGGAATGAGCAGTTCTTC.

The chain combines TRBV7-9 with TRBJ2-5; 9 nucleotides line up with TRBD1. The germline V gene encodes CDR1 SEHNR and CDR2 FQNEAQ (reference sequence). CDR3 length equals 15 residues. V dropped 5 bases and J dropped 2; count of bases not matched to a gene: 6. CDR3 sequence reads: CASSPTGTGQETQYF. The CDR3 bases are TGTGCCAGCAGCCCTACTGGGACAGGGCAAGAGACCCAGTACTTC. The full variable domain, its missing parts supplied by reference TRBV7-9 and TRBJ2-5, is DTGVSQNPRHKITKRGQNVTFRCDPISEHNRLYWYRQTLGQGPEFLTYFQNEAQLEKSRLLSDRFSAERPKGSFSTLEIQRTEQGDSAMYLCASSPTGTGQETQYFGPGTRLLVL.

The rearrangement joins TRBV27 to TRBJ2-5; 7 bases map to TRBD1. Germline V gene lookup returns CDR1 MNHEY and CDR2 SMNVEV (reference sequence). There are 13 residues in the CDR3. The ends lost 5 bases at V and 3 bases at J; junction bases unmatched: 3. The CDR3 nucleotides read TGTGCCAGCAGTAGAGACAGGGAAGAGACCCAGTACTTC. Protein: CASSRDREETQYF.

The V call is TRBV5-4, the J call TRBJ2-7; no reliable D call. Trimming left V 1 base short and J 0 bases short, with 11 bases between. This CDR3 has 15 residues. From germline, CDR1 is SGHNT and CDR2 YYREEE (reference sequence). The CDR3 here is CASSLSGGSSYEQYF. Here the CDR3 DNA reads TGTGCCAGCAGCTTGTCTGGCGGAAGCTCCTACGAGCAGTACTTC.